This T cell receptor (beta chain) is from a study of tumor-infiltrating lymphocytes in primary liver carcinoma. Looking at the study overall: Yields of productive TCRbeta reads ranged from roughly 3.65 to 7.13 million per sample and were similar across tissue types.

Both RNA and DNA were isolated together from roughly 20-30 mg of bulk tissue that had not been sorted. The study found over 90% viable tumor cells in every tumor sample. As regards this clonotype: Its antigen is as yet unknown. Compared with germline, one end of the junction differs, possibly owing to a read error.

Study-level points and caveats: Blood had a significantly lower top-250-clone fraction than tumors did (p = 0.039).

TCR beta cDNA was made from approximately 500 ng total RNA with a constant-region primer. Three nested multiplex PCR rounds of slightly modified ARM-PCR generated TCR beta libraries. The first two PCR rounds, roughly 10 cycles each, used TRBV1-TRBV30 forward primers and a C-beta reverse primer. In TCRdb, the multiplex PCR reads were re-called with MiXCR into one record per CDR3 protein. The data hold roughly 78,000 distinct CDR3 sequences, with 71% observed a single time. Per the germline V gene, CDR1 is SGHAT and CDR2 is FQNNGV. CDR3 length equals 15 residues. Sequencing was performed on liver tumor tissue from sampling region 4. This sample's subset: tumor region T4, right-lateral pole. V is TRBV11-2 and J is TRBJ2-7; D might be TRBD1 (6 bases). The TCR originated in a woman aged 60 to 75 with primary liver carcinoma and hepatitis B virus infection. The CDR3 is CASRSHLGQIYEQYF. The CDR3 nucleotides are TGTGCCAGCAGATCTCACCTAGGACAGATTTACGAGCAGTACTTT. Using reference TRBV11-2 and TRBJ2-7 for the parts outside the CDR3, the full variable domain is EAGVAQSPRYKIIEKRQSVAFWCNPISGHATLYWYQQILGQGPKLLIQFQNNGVVDDSQLPKDRFSAERLKGVDSTLKIQPAKLEDSAVYLCASRSHLGQIYEQYFGPGTRLTVT.